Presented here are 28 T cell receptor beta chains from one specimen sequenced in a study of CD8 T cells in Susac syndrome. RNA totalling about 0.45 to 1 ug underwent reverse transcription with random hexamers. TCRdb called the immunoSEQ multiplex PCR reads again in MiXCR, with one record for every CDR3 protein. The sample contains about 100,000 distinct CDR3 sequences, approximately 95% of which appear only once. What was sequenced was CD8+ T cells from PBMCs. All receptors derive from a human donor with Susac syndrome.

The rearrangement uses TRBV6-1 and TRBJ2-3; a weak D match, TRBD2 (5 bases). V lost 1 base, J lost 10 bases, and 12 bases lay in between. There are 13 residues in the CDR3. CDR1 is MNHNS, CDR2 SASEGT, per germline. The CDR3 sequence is CASSEGEAAAQYF. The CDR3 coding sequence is TGTGCCAGCAGTGAAGGGGAAGCGGCGGCGCAGTATTTT.

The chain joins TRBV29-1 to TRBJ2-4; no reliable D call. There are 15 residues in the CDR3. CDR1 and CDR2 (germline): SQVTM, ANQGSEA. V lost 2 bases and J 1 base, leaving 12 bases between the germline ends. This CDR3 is CSVEIARGAKNIQYF. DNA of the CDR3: TGCAGCGTTGAAATCGCTCGTGGGGCCAAAAACATTCAGTACTTC.

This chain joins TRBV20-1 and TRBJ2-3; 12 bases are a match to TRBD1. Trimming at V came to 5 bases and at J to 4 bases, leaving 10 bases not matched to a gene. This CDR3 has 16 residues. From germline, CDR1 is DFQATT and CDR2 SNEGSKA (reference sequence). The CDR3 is CSAVSPGQGASDTQYF. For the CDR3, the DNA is TGCAGTGCTGTAAGCCCGGGACAGGGGGCCTCAGATACGCAGTATTTT.

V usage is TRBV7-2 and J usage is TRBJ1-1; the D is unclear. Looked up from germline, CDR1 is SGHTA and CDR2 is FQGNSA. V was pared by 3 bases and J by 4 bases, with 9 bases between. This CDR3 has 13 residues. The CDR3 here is CASSFFEGTEAFF. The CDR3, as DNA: TGTGCCAGCAGCTTCTTTGAGGGCACTGAAGCTTTCTTT.

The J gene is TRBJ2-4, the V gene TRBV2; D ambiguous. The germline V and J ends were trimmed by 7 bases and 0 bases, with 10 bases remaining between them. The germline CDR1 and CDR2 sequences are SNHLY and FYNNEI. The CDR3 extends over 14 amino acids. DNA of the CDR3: TGTGCCAGCACGGGCAATCTAGCCAAAAACATTCAGTACTTC. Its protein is CASTGNLAKNIQYF.

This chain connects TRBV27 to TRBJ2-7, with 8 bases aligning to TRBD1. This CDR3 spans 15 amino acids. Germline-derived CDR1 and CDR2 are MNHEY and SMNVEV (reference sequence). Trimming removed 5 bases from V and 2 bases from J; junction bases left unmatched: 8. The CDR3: CASSPRTGTPYEQYF. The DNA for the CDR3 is TGTGCCAGCAGTCCCCGGACAGGGACTCCCTACGAGCAGTACTTC.

The CDR3 is CATETGVGEQYF. The CDR3 DNA reads TGTGCCACAGAGACAGGGGTCGGCGAGCAGTACTTC. This sequence joins TRBV24-1 and TRBJ2-7, with 8 nucleotides matching TRBD1. The germline gives CDR1 KGHDR, CDR2 SFDVKD. The CDR3 sequence is 12 residues long. V dropped 10 bases and J dropped 6; count of bases not matched to a gene: 7.

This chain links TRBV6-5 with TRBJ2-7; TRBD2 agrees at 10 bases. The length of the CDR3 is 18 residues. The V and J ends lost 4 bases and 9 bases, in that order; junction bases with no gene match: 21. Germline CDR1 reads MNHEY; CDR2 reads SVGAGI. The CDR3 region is CASSSEGKGIAGGSLQYF. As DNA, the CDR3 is TGTGCCAGCAGTTCGGAGGGTAAGGGAATAGCGGGAGGTAGTCTGCAGTACTTC.

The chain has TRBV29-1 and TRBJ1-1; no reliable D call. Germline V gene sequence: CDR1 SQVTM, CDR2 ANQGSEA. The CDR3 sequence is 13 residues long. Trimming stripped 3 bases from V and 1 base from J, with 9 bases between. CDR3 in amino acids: CSVDTTGNTEAFF. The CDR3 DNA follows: TGCAGCGTTGATACAACGGGGAACACTGAAGCTTTCTTT.

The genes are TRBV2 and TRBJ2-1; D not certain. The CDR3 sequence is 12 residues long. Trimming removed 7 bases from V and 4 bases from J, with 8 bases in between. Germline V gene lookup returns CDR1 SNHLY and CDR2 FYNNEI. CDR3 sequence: CASKELYNEQFF. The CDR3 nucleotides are TGTGCCAGCAAAGAGCTTTACAATGAGCAGTTCTTC.

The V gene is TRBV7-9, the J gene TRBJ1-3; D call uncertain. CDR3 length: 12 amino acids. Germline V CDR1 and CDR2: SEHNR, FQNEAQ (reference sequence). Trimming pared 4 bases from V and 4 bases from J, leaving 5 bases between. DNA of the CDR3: TGTGCCAGCAGCTCGGGGGGAAACACCATATATTTT. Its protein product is CASSSGGNTIYF.

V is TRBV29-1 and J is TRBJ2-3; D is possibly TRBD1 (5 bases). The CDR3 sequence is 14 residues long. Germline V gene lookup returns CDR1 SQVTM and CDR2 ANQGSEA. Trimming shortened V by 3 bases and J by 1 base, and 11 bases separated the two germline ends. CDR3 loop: CSVEVGRGTDTQYF. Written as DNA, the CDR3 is TGCAGCGTTGAGGTGGGCAGGGGCACAGATACGCAGTATTTT.

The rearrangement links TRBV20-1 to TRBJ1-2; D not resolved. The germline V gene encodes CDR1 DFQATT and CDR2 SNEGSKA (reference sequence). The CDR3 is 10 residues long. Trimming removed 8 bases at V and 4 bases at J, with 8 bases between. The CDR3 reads CSLNSYGYTF. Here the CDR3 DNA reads TGCAGTCTAAACTCCTATGGCTACACCTTC.

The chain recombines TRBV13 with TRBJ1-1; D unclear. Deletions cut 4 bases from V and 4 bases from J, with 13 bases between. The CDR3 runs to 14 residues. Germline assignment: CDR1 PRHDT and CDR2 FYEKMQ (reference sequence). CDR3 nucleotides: TGTGCCAGCAGCTCGGAAGAGATACCCACTGAAGCTTTCTTT. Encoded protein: CASSSEEIPTEAFF. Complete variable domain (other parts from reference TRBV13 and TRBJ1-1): AAGVIQSPRHLIKEKRETATLKCYPIPRHDTVYWYQQGPGQDPQFLISFYEKMQSDKGSIPDRFSAQQFSDYHSELNMSSLELGDSALYFCASSSEEIPTEAFFGQGTRLTVV.

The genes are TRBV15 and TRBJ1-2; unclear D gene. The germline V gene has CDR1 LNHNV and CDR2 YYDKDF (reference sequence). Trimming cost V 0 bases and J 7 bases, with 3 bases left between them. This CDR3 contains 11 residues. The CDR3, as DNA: TGTGCCACCAGCAGAGAGGGTGGCTACACCTTC. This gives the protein CATSREGGYTF.

CDR3 amino acids: CASSSPGTSGDNEQFF. Written as DNA, the CDR3 is TGTGCCAGCAGCTCCCCCGGGACTAGCGGGGACAATGAGCAGTTCTTC. V and J are TRBV11-2 and TRBJ2-1, with 13 nucleotides matching TRBD2. With V trimmed by 4 bases and J by 5 bases, 5 bases remained unmatched. There are 16 residues in the CDR3. CDR1 is SGHAT and CDR2 is FQNNGV in the germline V gene.

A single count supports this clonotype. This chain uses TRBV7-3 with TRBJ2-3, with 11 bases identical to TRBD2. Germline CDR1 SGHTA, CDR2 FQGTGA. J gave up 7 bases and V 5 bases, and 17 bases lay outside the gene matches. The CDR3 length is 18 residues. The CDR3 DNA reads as TGTGCCAGCAGCCCCGGAGGGGTGGTAGCGGGGGGGAAGAATACGCAGTATTTT. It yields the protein CASSPGGVVAGGKNTQYF.

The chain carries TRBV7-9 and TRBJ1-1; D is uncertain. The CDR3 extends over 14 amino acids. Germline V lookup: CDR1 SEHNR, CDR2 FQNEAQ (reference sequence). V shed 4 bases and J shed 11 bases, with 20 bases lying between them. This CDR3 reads CASSSAYQVVEAFF. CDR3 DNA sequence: TGTGCCAGCAGCTCCGCGTACCAGGTAGTGGAGGCTTTCTTT. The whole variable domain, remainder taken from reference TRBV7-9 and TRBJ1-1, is DTGVSQNPRHKITKRGQNVTFRCDPISEHNRLYWYRQTLGQGPEFLTYFQNEAQLEKSRLLSDRFSAERPKGSFSTLEIQRTEQGDSAMYLCASSSAYQVVEAFFGQGTRLTVV.

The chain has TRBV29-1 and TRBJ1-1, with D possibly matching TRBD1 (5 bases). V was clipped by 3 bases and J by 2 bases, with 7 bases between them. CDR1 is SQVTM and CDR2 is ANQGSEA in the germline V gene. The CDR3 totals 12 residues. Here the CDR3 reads CSVETVNTEAFF. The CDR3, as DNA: TGCAGCGTTGAGACAGTCAACACTGAAGCTTTCTTT.

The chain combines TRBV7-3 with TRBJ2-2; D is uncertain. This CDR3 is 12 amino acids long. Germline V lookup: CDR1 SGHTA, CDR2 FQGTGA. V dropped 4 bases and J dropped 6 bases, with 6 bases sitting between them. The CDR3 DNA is TGTGCCAGCAGCTCCAACTCCGGGGAGCTGTTTTTT. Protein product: CASSSNSGELFF. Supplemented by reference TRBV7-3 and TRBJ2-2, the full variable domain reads GAGVSQTPSNKVTEKGKYVELRCDPISGHTALYWYRQSLGQGPEFLIYFQGTGAADDSGLPNDRFFAVRPEGSVSTLKIQRTERGDSAVYLCASSSNSGELFFGEGSRLTVL.

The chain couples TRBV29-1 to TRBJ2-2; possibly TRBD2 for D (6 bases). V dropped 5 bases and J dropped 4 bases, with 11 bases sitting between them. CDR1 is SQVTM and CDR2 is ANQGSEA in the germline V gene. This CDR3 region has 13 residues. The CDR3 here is CSVYSGLTGELFF. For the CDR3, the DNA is TGCAGCGTTTATAGCGGCCTCACCGGGGAGCTGTTTTTT.

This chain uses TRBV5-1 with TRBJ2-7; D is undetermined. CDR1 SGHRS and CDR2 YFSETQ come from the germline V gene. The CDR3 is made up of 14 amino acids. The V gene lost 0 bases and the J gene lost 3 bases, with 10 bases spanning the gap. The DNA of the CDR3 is TGCGCCAGCAGCTTGGCGACCGAGAACTACGAGCAGTACTTC. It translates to CASSLATENYEQYF. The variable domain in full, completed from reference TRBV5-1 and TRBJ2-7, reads KAGVTQTPRYLIKTRGQQVTLSCSPISGHRSVSWYQQTPGQGLQFLFEYFSETQRNKGNFPGRFSGRQFSNSRSEMNVSTLELGDSALYLCASSLATENYEQYFGPGTRLTVT.

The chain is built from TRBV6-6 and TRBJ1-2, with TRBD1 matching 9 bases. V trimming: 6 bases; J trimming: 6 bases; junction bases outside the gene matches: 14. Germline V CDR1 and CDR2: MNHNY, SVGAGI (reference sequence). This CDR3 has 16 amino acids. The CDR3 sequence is CASRPRPGTGTDGYTF. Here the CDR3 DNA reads TGTGCCAGCAGACCACGTCCCGGGACAGGGACTGATGGCTACACCTTC.

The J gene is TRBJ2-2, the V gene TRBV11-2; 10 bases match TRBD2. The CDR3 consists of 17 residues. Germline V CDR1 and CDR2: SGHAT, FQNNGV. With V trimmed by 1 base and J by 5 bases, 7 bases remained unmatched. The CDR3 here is CASSLGPAGGRTGELFF. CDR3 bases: TGTGCCAGCAGCTTAGGCCCAGCGGGGGGGAGGACCGGGGAGCTGTTTTTT.

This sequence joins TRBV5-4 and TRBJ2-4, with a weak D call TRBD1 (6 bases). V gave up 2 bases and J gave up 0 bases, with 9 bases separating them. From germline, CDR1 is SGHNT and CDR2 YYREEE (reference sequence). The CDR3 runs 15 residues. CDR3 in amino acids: CASSLPGVAKNIQYF. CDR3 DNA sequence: TGTGCCAGCAGCTTACCAGGGGTAGCCAAAAACATTCAGTACTTC. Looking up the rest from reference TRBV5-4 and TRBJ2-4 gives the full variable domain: ETGVTQSPTHLIKTRGQQVTLRCSSQSGHNTVSWYQQALGQGPQFIFQYYREEENGRGNFPPRFSGLQFPNYSSELNVNALELDDSALYLCASSLPGVAKNIQYFGAGTRLSVL.

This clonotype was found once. CDR3 DNA: TGTGCCAGCTCACCAAGTCAGGCGCCAAACACCGGGGAGCTGTTTTTT. It yields the protein CASSPSQAPNTGELFF. V gene TRBV18 combines with J gene TRBJ2-2; no clear D gene. V shed 2 bases and J shed 2 bases, with 12 bases lying between them. This CDR3 region has 16 residues. Germline values: CDR1 KGHSH, CDR2 LQKENI. Full variable domain (missing parts from reference TRBV18 and TRBJ2-2): NAGVMQNPRHLVRRRGQEARLRCSPMKGHSHVYWYRQLPEEGLKFMVYLQKENIIDESGMPKERFSAEFPKEGPSILRIQQVVRGDSAAYFCASSPSQAPNTGELFFGEGSRLTVL.

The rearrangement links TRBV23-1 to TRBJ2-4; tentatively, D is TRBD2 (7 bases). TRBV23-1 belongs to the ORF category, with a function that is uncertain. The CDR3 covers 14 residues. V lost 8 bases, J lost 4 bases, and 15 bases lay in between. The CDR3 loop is CASRGGVGKNIQYF. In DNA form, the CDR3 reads TGCGCCAGCCGCGGGGGCGTCGGTAAAAACATTCAGTACTTC.

The CDR3 coding sequence is TGTGCCAGTAGTATCCATCCACAGCCCCAGCATTTT. Its translation is CASSIHPQPQHF. The chain combines TRBV19 with TRBJ1-5, with D unresolved. Trimming cost V 3 bases and J 7 bases, with 7 bases left between them. The CDR3 loop spans 12 amino acids. The germline CDR1 and CDR2 sequences are LNHDA and SQIVND (reference sequence).